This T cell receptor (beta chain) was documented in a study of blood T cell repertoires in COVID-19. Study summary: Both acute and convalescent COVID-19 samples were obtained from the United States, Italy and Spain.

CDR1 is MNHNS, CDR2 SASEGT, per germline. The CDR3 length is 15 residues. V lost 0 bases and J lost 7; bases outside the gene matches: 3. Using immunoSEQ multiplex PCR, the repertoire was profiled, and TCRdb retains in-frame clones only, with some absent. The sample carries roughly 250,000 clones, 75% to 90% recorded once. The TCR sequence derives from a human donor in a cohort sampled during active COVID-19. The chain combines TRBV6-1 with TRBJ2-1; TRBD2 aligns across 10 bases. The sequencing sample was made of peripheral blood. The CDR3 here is CASSEALAGVNEQFF. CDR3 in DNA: TGTGCCAGCAGTGAAGCGCTAGCGGGAGTTAATGAGCAGTTCTTC.